What follows are 16 T cell receptor beta chains derived from one specimen sequenced in a study of blood T cell repertoires in COVID-19. Generated by immunoSEQ multiplex PCR, the TCRdb table keeps only in-frame clones and is missing some. This table holds about 170,000 clones, roughly 88% found once. The sequencing input was peripheral blood. The receptor set was obtained from a man aged 55 to 70 who had recovered from COVID-19.

V usage is TRBV7-3 and J usage is TRBJ1-6; no firm D call. Germline V gene sequence: CDR1 SGHTA, CDR2 FQGTGA. V was cut by 6 bases and J by 9 bases, with 12 bases left in between. The CDR3 spans 13 residues. This chain's CDR3 is CASSLDGGSPLHF. CDR3 nucleotide sequence: TGTGCCAGCAGTCTTGACGGAGGTTCACCCCTCCACTTT.

The chain employs TRBV5-1 and TRBJ1-6; D unclear. Looked up from germline, CDR1 is SGHRS and CDR2 is YFSETQ. The germline V and J ends were trimmed by 0 bases and 0 bases, with 10 bases remaining between them. The CDR3 consists of 17 residues. The DNA for the CDR3 is TGCGCCAGCAGCTTGGGGTCGAGCTTCTCCTATAATTCACCCCTCCACTTT. Its protein is CASSLGSSFSYNSPLHF.

The chain recombines TRBV29-1 with TRBJ2-5; TRBD2 aligns across 8 bases. The CDR3 length is 15 residues. The V gene end was trimmed by 1 base and the J gene end by 2 bases; junction bases not matched to a gene: 6. Germline V gene data show CDR1 as SQVTM and CDR2 as ANQGSEA. In DNA, the CDR3 is TGCAGCGTTGAAGGGGCGGGGGGCCTGCAAGAGACCCAGTACTTC. Translated, it gives CSVEGAGGLQETQYF.

The chain links TRBV19 to TRBJ2-5, with D possibly matching TRBD2 (7 bases). Trimming took 7 bases from V and 5 from J, leaving 29 bases between them. Germline V gene data show CDR1 as LNHDA and CDR2 as SQIVND (reference sequence). The CDR3 is made up of 18 amino acids. The DNA for the CDR3 is TGTGCCAGTAAGGGCCCCCAGGGCGGGGGACACTCTAGGGAGACCCAGTACTTC. Encoded protein: CASKGPQGGGHSRETQYF. The full variable domain, with the rest looked up from reference TRBV19 and TRBJ2-5, is DGGITQSPKYLFRKEGQNVTLSCEQNLNHDAMYWYRQDPGQGLRLIYYSQIVNDFQKGDIAEGYSVSREKKESFPLTVTSAQKNPTAFYLCASKGPQGGGHSRETQYFGPGTRLLVL.

This clone appeared once. The chain carries TRBV7-2 and TRBJ1-5; 9 positions agree with TRBD1. This CDR3 is 16 amino acids long. V trimming: 3 bases; J trimming: 0 bases; junction bases outside the gene matches: 3. The V gene's germline CDR1 is SGHTA and CDR2 FQGNSA. CDR3 nucleotide sequence: TGTGCCAGCAGCTTGAACAGGGGGCTTAGCAATCAGCCCCAGCATTTT. It codes for CASSLNRGLSNQPQHF.

This chain uses TRBV10-3 with TRBJ1-1, with 8 bases matching TRBD1. The germline gives CDR1 ENHRY, CDR2 SYGVKD. V shed 6 bases and J 2 bases; nucleotides not matched to a gene: 8. The CDR3 runs 15 residues. CDR3 sequence reads: CAIRKTGEVNTEAFF. The CDR3 DNA reads as TGTGCCATCAGGAAGACAGGGGAGGTTAACACTGAAGCTTTCTTT.

The CDR3 nucleotides are TGCGCCAGCAGCCATACCCCGGCCCGGGGTGTGGGAGGCTATGGCTACACCTTC. Protein sequence: CASSHTPARGVGGYGYTF. This chain links TRBV4-1 with TRBJ1-2, with D hard to call. V was shortened by 3 bases and J by 4 bases, with 24 bases between the two germline ends. This CDR3 region has 18 residues. Germline lookup yields CDR1 MGHRA and CDR2 YSYEKL.

CDR3 residues: CASDPRGDTQYF. The CDR3 nucleotides are TGTGCCAGCGATCCACGAGGCGATACGCAGTATTTT. The V call is TRBV2, the J call TRBJ2-3; D is ambiguous. V was trimmed by 8 bases and J by 6 bases, leaving 12 bases between them. The CDR3 has 12 amino acids. CDR1 is SNHLY, CDR2 FYNNEI, per germline. The whole variable domain, filled in from reference TRBV2 and TRBJ2-3, reads EPEVTQTPSHQVTQMGQEVILRCVPISNHLYFYWYRQILGQKVEFLVSFYNNEISEKSEIFDDQFSVERPDGSNFTLKIRSTKLEDSAMYFCASDPRGDTQYFGPGTRLTVL.

The rearrangement links TRBV12-3 or TRBV12-4 to TRBJ2-6; D perhaps matches TRBD2 (5 bases). This CDR3 comprises 13 residues. V was cut by 6 bases and J by 6 bases, with 9 bases left in between. CDR3: CASRRAPANVLTF. CDR3 sequence (DNA): TGTGCCAGCAGGCGGGCCCCGGCCAACGTCCTGACTTTC.

Notes on this clone: Different DNA sequences within this sample yield the same CDR3. The chain recombines TRBV7-2 with TRBJ2-7, with a weak D call TRBD2 (5 bases). With 5 bases removed from V and 0 bases from J, the gap between germline ends came to 11 bases. The CDR3 contains 14 residues. The germline gives CDR1 SGHTA, CDR2 FQGNSA. The CDR3, as DNA: TGTGCCAGCAGCCCCCCCGGAGGCTCCTACGAGCAGTACTTC. Translating it yields CASSPPGGSYEQYF.

The V call is TRBV2, the J call TRBJ2-6; D is possibly TRBD1 (6 bases). The V gene lost 6 bases and the J gene lost 1 base, with 7 bases spanning the gap. The CDR3 runs 14 residues. Germline values: CDR1 SNHLY, CDR2 FYNNEI. CDR3 bases: TGTGCCAGCAGACAGGGTTCTGGGGCCAACGTCCTGACTTTC. Its translation: CASRQGSGANVLTF.

The chain employs TRBV30 and TRBJ1-2, with unresolved D. Germline CDR1 reads GTSNPN; CDR2 reads SVGIG (reference sequence). Trimming cost V 3 bases and J 3 bases, with 17 bases left between them. The CDR3 runs to 15 residues. The CDR3: CAWRTETRFYYGYTF. For the CDR3, the DNA is TGTGCCTGGAGGACGGAGACTCGTTTTTACTATGGCTACACCTTC. Filled out from reference TRBV30 and TRBJ1-2, the complete variable domain reads SQTIHQWPATLVQPVGSPLSLECTVEGTSNPNLYWYRQAAGRGLQLLFYSVGIGQISSEVPQNLSASRPQDRQFILSSKKLLLSDSGFYLCAWRTETRFYYGYTFGSGTRLTVV.

The rearrangement links TRBV6-5 to TRBJ1-2; D is unclear. The V gene's germline CDR1 is MNHEY and CDR2 SVGAGI. Trimming cost V 6 bases and J 4 bases, with 12 bases left between them. CDR3 length: 13 amino acids. CDR3 bases: TGTGCCAGCAGATTCGACCAGGCCTATGGCTACACCTTC. This sequence encodes CASRFDQAYGYTF.

V is TRBV5-4 and J is TRBJ1-1; D unclear. Trimming pared 0 bases from V and 10 bases from J, leaving 13 bases between. The CDR3 has 13 residues. Germline CDR1 and CDR2: SGHNT and YYREEE (reference sequence). The CDR3 here is CASSLGDRAGAFF. The CDR3 DNA is TGTGCCAGCAGCTTGGGGGATCGCGCGGGAGCTTTCTTT.

This clone appeared once. The V call is TRBV6-1, the J call TRBJ1-2; D not resolved. There are 14 residues in the CDR3. The V end lost 0 bases, the J end lost 4 bases, and 9 bases lay between the germline ends. Germline lookup yields CDR1 MNHNS and CDR2 SASEGT. The CDR3 nucleotides are TGTGCCAGCAGTGAAGCGCCCCTACCCTATGGCTACACCTTC. Protein product: CASSEAPLPYGYTF.

J is TRBJ2-2 and V is TRBV7-9; TRBD2 matches at 7 bases. J gave up 3 bases and V 5 bases, and 12 bases lay outside the gene matches. The CDR3 sequence is 17 residues long. Germline assignment: CDR1 SEHNR and CDR2 FQNEAQ (reference sequence). The CDR3 region is CASSQFGRTGYTGELFF. For the CDR3, the DNA is TGTGCCAGCAGCCAGTTCGGGAGGACTGGTTACACCGGGGAGCTGTTTTTT. Together with reference TRBV7-9 and TRBJ2-2, the CDR3 gives the full variable domain: DTGVSQNPRHKITKRGQNVTFRCDPISEHNRLYWYRQTLGQGPEFLTYFQNEAQLEKSRLLSDRFSAERPKGSFSTLEIQRTEQGDSAMYLCASSQFGRTGYTGELFFGEGSRLTVL.